This TCR beta chain was captured in a study of T cell changes during pregnancy in multiple sclerosis. The CDR3 totals 14 residues. V was shortened by 1 base and J by 5 bases, with 9 bases between the two germline ends. Germline CDR1 SGHTA, CDR2 FQGTGA. Sequenced by immunoSEQ multiplex PCR; TCRdb stores in-frame clones only, minus some. The sample shows nearly 60,000 clones, about 89% of them seen only once. This chain joins TRBV7-3 and TRBJ2-1, with D possibly TRBD2 on 6 matching bases. Source: CD4+ T cells from peripheral blood mononuclear cells, taken after pregnancy. This receptor was obtained from a female donor in good health, enrolled as a control in a pregnancy study. CDR3 bases: TGTGCCAGCAGCTTAATGGGACTCGACAATGAGCAGTTCTTC. Protein sequence: CASSLMGLDNEQFF.